This T cell receptor (beta chain) was found in a study of T cells after yellow fever vaccination. Study background: SMART-Seq v4 Ultra Low Input prepared libraries from low-cell fractions.

CDR1 and CDR2 (germline): SGHDN, FVKESK. Trimming removed 4 bases from V and 4 bases from J; junction bases left unmatched: 7. The CDR3 runs to 15 residues. TCRdb called the 5' RACE reads again in MiXCR, with one record for every CDR3 protein. The repertoire includes about 580,000 distinct CDR3 sequences, 17% of them detected once, and around 15% sits in the top ten. General observations from the study: The study re-detected most primary-vaccination clones after the booster (about 96% CD4, approximately 87% CD8).

Worth noting for this clonotype: Its target is unknown.

The receptor was derived from a man younger than 35 who received the YFV17D yellow fever vaccine. The chain recombines TRBV14 with TRBJ2-1, with TRBD2 matching over 7 bases. The sample here was PBMCs, taken less than 6 days after the first yellow fever vaccination. The CDR3 DNA reads TGTGCCAGCAGCCCTTGGGAGGGCAAGTACAATGAGCAGTTCTTC. Residues: CASSPWEGKYNEQFF.